A selection of T cell receptor beta chains follows, all from one sample in a study of Ad26.COV2.S vaccination and SARS-CoV-2 variants. Method: immunoSEQ multiplex PCR; TCRdb's copy keeps in-frame clones and lacks some. The sample has about 250,000 clones, 80% to 90% seen once. This material consisted of peripheral blood, taken in a trial of Ad26.COV2.S vaccine versus placebo. The source of these receptors is a person between 18 and 65 years old who received the Ad26.COV2.S COVID-19 vaccine or a placebo. Each CDR3 is given with its conserved first and last residue. A D gene is named only where the DNA matches it firmly. Expanded clones are given a class, and other clones once, few, many or no size at all.

v_call	clone_size	d_call	j_call	cdr3_nt	cdr3_aa
TRBV7-2	once	TRBD2	TRBJ2-7	TGTGCCAGCAGCCCCAACCCTCTACTAGCGGGAGGGTACTACGAGCAGTACTTC	CASSPNPLLAGGYYEQYF
TRBV28	NA	TRBD1	TRBJ1-2	TGTGCCAGCAGTAGTCCGGGACAGGGATACTATGGCTACACCTTC	CASSSPGQGYYGYTF
TRBV13	NA	TRBD1	TRBJ1-2	TGTGCCAGCAGCCCCGGACAGGGGAAGGCGATCGGCTACACCTTC	CASSPGQGKAIGYTF
TRBV18	NA	TRBD1	TRBJ2-2	TGTGCCAGCTCACCGTTACAGGGGAGTGACACCGGGGAGCTGTTTTTT	CASSPLQGSDTGELFF
TRBV5-1	NA	NA	TRBJ1-2	TGCGCCAGCAGCTTGGCCCCAGGGGAGAGGGGCTACACCTTC	CASSLAPGERGYTF
TRBV2	NA	NA	TRBJ2-7	TGTGCCAGCAGTGAAGGGTACTTAACTCCATTGGGCGAGCAGTACTTC	CASSEGYLTPLGEQYF
TRBV10-3	NA	NA	TRBJ2-5	TGTGCCATCAGTTTCGGCGGACAAGAGACCCAGTACTTC	CAISFGGQETQYF
TRBV9	once	NA	TRBJ2-5	TGTGCCAGCAGCGTATCACCGGTCCAAGAGACCCAGTACTTC	CASSVSPVQETQYF
TRBV19	few	TRBD2	TRBJ2-7	TGTGCCAGTAGCCCTGGGACTAGCGGGATCTACGAGCAGTACTTC	CASSPGTSGIYEQYF
TRBV29-1	NA	TRBD1	TRBJ1-4	TGCAGCGTTCTTCAGGGGGACAGCGGTGAAAAACTGTTTTTT	CSVLQGDSGEKLFF
TRBV6-5	NA	NA	TRBJ1-4	TGTGCCAGCTCAGGGTTCGGCTCTTTGTTTTTT	CASSGFGSLFF
TRBV29-1	NA	TRBD1	TRBJ1-1	TGCAGCGCCCAAGCGAGGCACCGGGACAGATTGAACACTGAAGCTTTCTTT	CSAQARHRDRLNTEAFF
TRBV28	few	NA	TRBJ2-1	TGTGCCAGCAGTTTAAACAATGAGCAGTTCTTC	CASSLNNEQFF
TRBV9	NA	NA	TRBJ2-3	TGTGCCAGCAGCGTGGATGAGGCGGTTACGCAGTATTTT	CASSVDEAVTQYF
TRBV25-1	NA	NA	TRBJ1-1	TGTGCCAGCAGCGAACCGCCGAACACTGAAGCTTTCTTT	CASSEPPNTEAFF
TRBV19	once	TRBD2	TRBJ2-7	TGTGCCTCCGGGGAGGGCTTACGTGGCGAGCAGTACTTC	CASGEGLRGEQYF
TRBV7-3	NA	NA	TRBJ1-5	TGTGCCAGCAGCTTAACCGCCGATAGCAATCAGCCCCAGCATTTT	CASSLTADSNQPQHF
TRBV7-8	NA	TRBD1	TRBJ2-7	TGTGCCAGCAGCTCCTACAGGGGACCCTACGAGCAGTACTTC	CASSSYRGPYEQYF
TRBV5-8	NA	NA	TRBJ2-6	TGTGCCAGCAGACCCCAGGCTGGGGCCAACGTCCTGACTTTC	CASRPQAGANVLTF
TRBV3-1/TRBV3-2	NA	NA	TRBJ2-7	TGTGCCAGCAGCCATACCGGACAGAACCTCTACGAGCAGTACTTC	CASSHTGQNLYEQYF
TRBV7-2	NA	NA	TRBJ2-2	TGTGCCAGCACGACGAATTGGGCCGGGGAGCTGTTTTTT	CASTTNWAGELFF
TRBV3-1/TRBV3-2	NA	NA	TRBJ1-6	TGTGCCAGCAGCCTCCGTGATTCACCCCTCCACTTT	CASSLRDSPLHF
TRBV19	NA	NA	TRBJ2-5	TGTGCCAGTAACGAGAACCAGGGACGTCAAGAGACCCAGTACTTC	CASNENQGRQETQYF
TRBV27	NA	TRBD1	TRBJ1-1	TGTGCCAGCAGTTTCAGGGGGGGGAACACTGAAGCTTTCTTT	CASSFRGGNTEAFF
TRBV5-1	NA	NA	TRBJ2-7	TGCGCCAGCACCCGATGGAGCGGCCGGGGAGGCGAGCAGTACTTC	CASTRWSGRGGEQYF
TRBV6-1	few	NA	TRBJ2-2	TGTGCCAGCAGTGAATATGGGGGATTTTCCACCGGGGAGCTGTTTTTT	CASSEYGGFSTGELFF
TRBV9	NA	NA	TRBJ2-2	TGTGCCAGCAGCGTTGGGGGAAGAGGCACCGGGGAGCTGTTTTTT	CASSVGGRGTGELFF
TRBV23-1	NA	NA	TRBJ1-2	TGCGCCAGCAGTCAATCGTGGGGGGCGGAAAATAAATCTGGCTACACCTTC	CASSQSWGAENKSGYTF
TRBV5-6	NA	TRBD1	TRBJ1-5	TGTGCCAGCAGCTTTTTTTCTGGGACAGGGAATCAGCCCCAGCATTTT	CASSFFSGTGNQPQHF
TRBV2	NA	NA	TRBJ2-5	TGTGCCAGACGTGGATTAGGGGAGACCCAGTACTTC	CARRGLGETQYF
TRBV5-1	NA	NA	TRBJ1-4	TGCGCCAGCAGCTTGGGGGGTACGAAGGGCGAAAAACTGTTTTTT	CASSLGGTKGEKLFF
TRBV5-1	NA	TRBD2	TRBJ2-2	TGCGCCAGCAGCGGGACTAGCGGGAGCACCGGGGAGCTGTTTTTT	CASSGTSGSTGELFF
TRBV6-2/TRBV6-3	NA	NA	TRBJ1-2	TGTGCCAGCAGTTACTTGACACCGTCCTGGGGCTACACCTTC	CASSYLTPSWGYTF
TRBV9	NA	NA	TRBJ2-7	TGTGCCAGCAGCGACGGTGGGGCAGTAAGTACGAGGCAGTACTTC	CASSDGGAVSTRQYF
TRBV5-4	NA	NA	TRBJ1-2	TGTGCCAGCAGCTATCTTCAGGCCCAAACCTATGGCTACACCTTC	CASSYLQAQTYGYTF
TRBV5-6	NA	TRBD2	TRBJ2-5	TGTGCCAGCAGCGTTAGCGGGAGTACGCAAGAGACCCAGTACTTC	CASSVSGSTQETQYF
TRBV11-1	NA	TRBD1	TRBJ2-7	TGTGCCAGCACCTTCACAGGGGCCCAGGTGCAGTACTTC	CASTFTGAQVQYF
TRBV2	NA	NA	TRBJ2-7	TGTGCCAGCATCGTGGTGACTAGGTACTACGAGCAGTACTTC	CASIVVTRYYEQYF
TRBV7-2	NA	NA	TRBJ1-2	TGTGCCAGCAGTTTTTCAGGGGCCAACTATGGCTACACCTTC	CASSFSGANYGYTF
TRBV5-4	NA	NA	TRBJ2-7	TGTGCCAGCAGCCCTGGACAGCGGTTCTACGAGCAGTACTTC	CASSPGQRFYEQYF
TRBV7-9	NA	NA	TRBJ1-1	TGTGCCAGCAGCTCCAGGCTAATGAACACTGAAGCTTTCTTT	CASSSRLMNTEAFF
TRBV5-8	NA	NA	TRBJ2-7	TGTGCCAGCAGCCCCACAGTGGCCTACGAGCAGTACTTC	CASSPTVAYEQYF
TRBV27	NA	NA	TRBJ1-3	TGTGCCACCCAGTGGTCCTCCCAAGACAACGCTAGCGAAAGTTTCTCTGGAAACACCATATATTTT	CATQWSSQDNASESFSGNTIYF
TRBV18	NA	NA	TRBJ2-7	TGTGCCAGCTCACCACCGGCTAGTAAAAGCTACGAGCAGTACTTC	CASSPPASKSYEQYF
TRBV19	NA	NA	TRBJ2-3	TGTGCCAGTAGGAAAGCAGGGAAGTCGGGCACAGATACGCAGTATTTT	CASRKAGKSGTDTQYF
TRBV3-1/TRBV3-2	NA	NA	TRBJ2-5	TGTGCCAGCAGCCAAGAAAACCGGGGGACCCAGTACTTC	CASSQENRGTQYF
TRBV6-6	NA	TRBD2	TRBJ2-7	TGTGCCAGCGGGCTAGCGGGGTTAGCCTACGAGCAGTACTTC	CASGLAGLAYEQYF
TRBV3-1/TRBV3-2	NA	NA	TRBJ2-5	TGTGCCAGCAGCCAAGCCGAACAGACCCAGTACTTC	CASSQAEQTQYF
TRBV3-1/TRBV3-2	NA	TRBD1	TRBJ2-3	TGTGCCAGCAGCCCCTCCGGGACAGGGCCTACGCAGTATTTT	CASSPSGTGPTQYF
TRBV7-9	NA	TRBD1	TRBJ1-1	TGTGCCAGCAGCTTGGGACAGGGCTCCCCCGTTACTTTCTTT	CASSLGQGSPVTFF
TRBV3-1/TRBV3-2	NA	TRBD2	TRBJ2-1	TGTGCCAGCAGCCAAGTCGGGGGGAGCAATGAGCAGTTCTTC	CASSQVGGSNEQFF
TRBV29-1	NA	TRBD1	TRBJ1-1	TGCAGCATAATCCCAAGGGACAGCCCCCAGACTGAAGCTTTCTTT	CSIIPRDSPQTEAFF
TRBV7-2	NA	NA	TRBJ2-1	TGTGCCAGCAGCGGGCGTGGGACAACATACAATGAGCAGTTCTTC	CASSGRGTTYNEQFF
TRBV12-3/TRBV12-4	few	TRBD1	TRBJ1-2	TGTGCCAGCAGGAGAGGGACAGGCGAAGGCTACACCTTC	CASRRGTGEGYTF
TRBV7-8	NA	TRBD2	TRBJ2-1	TGTGCCAGCAGCCCCACTCCCGGGACTAGCGGGGTGGGGGGGTACAATGAGCAGTTCTTC	CASSPTPGTSGVGGYNEQFF
TRBV5-1	NA	TRBD1	TRBJ1-3	TGCGCCAGCAGCCTGGGGACAGGGGACACCATATATTTT	CASSLGTGDTIYF
TRBV5-6	NA	TRBD2	TRBJ2-5	TGTGCCAGCAGCTCAACTAGCGGGAGGGTATCCTGGGAGACCCAGTACTTC	CASSSTSGRVSWETQYF